These T cell receptor beta chains were read from a single sample in a study of ipilimumab plus nivolumab after autologous stem cell transplantation. Libraries were prepared by immunoSEQ multiplex PCR; TCRdb keeps only in-frame clonotypes and omits some of them. This sample has tens of thousands of clones, with 83% found just once. Specimen: PBMCs, collected in a trial of ipilimumab plus nivolumab as post-transplant consolidation. The source is a male donor with diffuse large B-cell lymphoma. CDR3s include the opening cysteine and the closing phenylalanine or tryptophan. Each record gives: D gene, V gene, CDR3 length, J gene, clone size, CDR3 protein, CDR3 DNA. D genes are given only for firm matches. Clone size appears in some rows only: once, few, many, or a class for an expanded clone.

>NA|TRBV5-4|15|TRBJ1-1|NA
CASSSGRTRSTEAFF
TGTGCCAGCAGCTCGGGCCGGACAAGGAGCACTGAAGCTTTCTTT
>NA|TRBV14|15|TRBJ2-5|NA
CASSQDWGTRETQYF
TGTGCCAGCAGCCAAGATTGGGGGACAAGGGAGACCCAGTACTTC
>TRBD1|TRBV5-6|16|TRBJ1-1|once
CASSWGTGGFGTEAFF
TGTGCCAGCAGCTGGGGGACAGGGGGATTTGGCACTGAAGCTTTCTTT
>NA|TRBV7-6|12|TRBJ2-1|NA
CASSLFTNEQFF
TGTGCCAGCAGCTTATTTACCAATGAGCAGTTCTTC
>NA|TRBV11-2|17|TRBJ2-4|NA
CASSTIRAGRKKNIQYF
TGTGCCAGCAGCACGATTAGGGCGGGGAGGAAGAAAAACATTCAGTACTTC
>NA|TRBV18|15|TRBJ1-1|NA
CASSPGRLLNTEAFF
TGTGCCAGCTCACCAGGTAGGCTATTGAACACTGAAGCTTTCTTT
>NA|TRBV5-1|15|TRBJ1-2|NA
CASSAGTSSNYGYTF
TGCGCCAGCAGCGCCGGGACCTCGTCAAACTATGGCTACACCTTC
>TRBD1|TRBV28|19|TRBJ2-7|NA
CASSFFRLRDRGPLNEQYF
TGTGCCAGCAGTTTTTTCCGACTGCGGGACAGGGGCCCTCTGAACGAGCAGTACTTC
>TRBD2|TRBV4-2|15|TRBJ2-5|NA
CASSQDLLAAETQYF
TGTGCCAGCAGCCAAGATCTCCTAGCGGCAGAGACCCAGTACTTC
>NA|TRBV2|11|TRBJ2-3|few
CASREEATQYF
TGTGCCAGCAGGGAGGAAGCTACGCAGTATTTT
>TRBD1|TRBV5-1|15|TRBJ1-1|NA
CASSRQGVVDTEAFF
TGCGCCAGCAGCCGACAGGGGGTAGTGGACACTGAAGCTTTCTTT
>NA|TRBV30|14|TRBJ1-2|once
CAWSWQGPNYGYTF
TGTGCCTGGAGTTGGCAGGGGCCTAACTATGGCTACACCTTC
>NA|TRBV5-8|15|TRBJ1-2|NA
CASSPDGQLSYGYTF
TGTGCCAGCAGCCCAGACGGACAGTTGTCCTATGGCTACACCTTC
>TRBD1|TRBV7-9|19|TRBJ2-3|NA
CASSPLFGRQGRDTDTQYF
TGTGCCAGCAGCCCCCTTTTTGGGAGACAGGGAAGGGACACAGATACGCAGTATTTT
>NA|TRBV30|12|TRBJ1-1|NA
CAWSDLGTEAFF
TGTGCCTGGAGTGACTTAGGGACTGAAGCTTTCTTT
>TRBD2|TRBV9|15|TRBJ2-1|NA
CASSSLAGTYNEQFF
TGTGCCAGCAGCTCACTAGCGGGGACCTACAATGAGCAGTTCTTC
>NA|TRBV11-2|13|TRBJ1-1|NA
CASSSTGYTEAFF
TGTGCCAGCAGCTCGACGGGTTACACTGAAGCTTTCTTT
>NA|TRBV5-8|16|TRBJ1-5|NA
CASSLRQGSWNQPQHF
TGTGCCAGCAGCTTGAGGCAGGGTAGTTGGAATCAGCCCCAGCATTTT
>NA|TRBV5-6|12|TRBJ2-7|NA
CASSLGPSEQYF
TGTGCCAGCAGCTTGGGACCGAGCGAGCAGTACTTC
>NA|TRBV19|15|TRBJ2-6|NA
CASTPSRAGANVLTF
TGTGCCAGTACCCCCAGCCGGGCTGGGGCCAACGTCCTGACTTTC
>NA|TRBV6-1|14|TRBJ2-7|NA
CASSENGEVYEQYF
TGTGCCAGCAGTGAAAATGGGGAAGTTTACGAGCAGTACTTC
>NA|TRBV5-1|15|TRBJ2-7|few
CASSSSSTRFHEQYF
TGCGCCAGCAGCTCGTCCAGTACAAGGTTCCACGAGCAGTACTTC
>NA|TRBV5-1|15|TRBJ1-6|NA
CASSPGTRPHSPLHF
TGCGCCAGCAGCCCCGGGACAAGGCCCCATTCACCCCTCCACTTT
>NA|TRBV5-6|15|TRBJ1-1|NA
CASTLAGGRFAEAFF
TGTGCCAGCACCCTTGCGGGGGGGAGATTTGCTGAAGCTTTCTTT
>NA|TRBV5-5|15|TRBJ2-5|once
CASSLGRERLETQYF
TGTGCCAGCAGCCTTGGAAGGGAAAGGTTAGAGACCCAGTACTTC
>TRBD1|TRBV5-4|16|TRBJ2-3|NA
CASSSQGGLSTDTQYF
TGTGCCAGCAGCTCGCAAGGGGGCCTAAGCACAGATACGCAGTATTTT
>NA|TRBV5-4|13|TRBJ2-5|NA
CASSLDRQETQYF
TGTGCCAGCAGCTTGGACAGGCAAGAGACCCAGTACTTC
>NA|TRBV9|15|TRBJ2-1|NA
CASSVIADSYNEQFF
TGTGCCAGCAGCGTGATAGCGGACTCCTACAATGAGCAGTTCTTC
>TRBD1|TRBV11-2|15|TRBJ1-4|NA
CASSPRGRANEKLFF
TGTGCCAGCAGCCCCAGGGGGCGTGCTAATGAAAAACTGTTTTTT